The rows below give T cell receptor beta chains drawn from one sample of a study of immunodeficiency. Generated by immunoSEQ multiplex PCR, the TCRdb table keeps only in-frame clones and is missing some. The data hold some 2,200 clones, with 86% observed a single time. The sequenced material came from CD4+ T cells from blood. The source of these receptors is a woman under 30 with POLD1 deficiency. Each CDR3 is given with its conserved first and last residue. A D gene is named only where the DNA matches it firmly. The size field is filled for only some rows; it gives once, few, many or a size class.

>once|TRBV19|TRBJ1-5|TRBD1
TGTGCCAGTAGGACGGGACAGGGAAATCAGCCCCAGCATTTT
CASRTGQGNQPQHF
>-|TRBV5-1|TRBJ1-1|TRBD1
TGCGCCAGCAGCTTGGGGGACAGGCCTAAGGAGGGAGACACTGAAGCTTTCTTT
CASSLGDRPKEGDTEAFF
>-|TRBV20-1|TRBJ1-2|-
TGCAGTGCTAGTTCACCTTCTAACTATGGCTACACCTTC
CSASSPSNYGYTF
>-|TRBV28|TRBJ2-2|-
TGTGCCAGCAGTTGGGGAACAGCGAACACCGGGGAGCTGTTTTTT
CASSWGTANTGELFF
>-|TRBV18|TRBJ2-7|-
TGTGCCAGCTCACTCCGGGGACCCAGCTACGAGCAGTACTTC
CASSLRGPSYEQYF
>-|TRBV15|TRBJ2-7|TRBD1
TGTGCCACCAGCAGAGCGGGACAGGTTCGACACGAGCAGTACTTC
CATSRAGQVRHEQYF
>-|TRBV28|TRBJ2-7|TRBD1
TGTGCCAGCAACCCGGGACAGACTCTATTAAACGAGCAGTACTTC
CASNPGQTLLNEQYF
>-|TRBV6-5|TRBJ2-2|TRBD1
TGTGCCAGCAGGACAGGGTCGAGCACCGGGGAGCTGTTTTTT
CASRTGSSTGELFF
>-|TRBV11-3|TRBJ2-1|TRBD1
TGTGCCAGCAGCTCCCGGGACAGGGGAATTAATGAGCAGTTCTTC
CASSSRDRGINEQFF
>-|TRBV6-5|TRBJ1-4|-
TGTGCCAGCAAACGCGGGTTCGGAAAACTGTTTTTT
CASKRGFGKLFF
>once|TRBV3-1/TRBV3-2|TRBJ2-1|-
TGTGCCAGCAGCCTTCAGGGTTCCTACAATGAGCAGTTCTTC
CASSLQGSYNEQFF
>-|TRBV6-1|TRBJ2-5|-
TGTGCCAGCAGTGAACAGGGGGAGACCCAGTACTTC
CASSEQGETQYF
>-|TRBV28|TRBJ1-1|TRBD1
TGTGCCAGCAGTCCCCCGGACAGGGCGAACACTGAAGCTTTCTTT
CASSPPDRANTEAFF
>once|TRBV28|TRBJ1-4|TRBD1
TGTGCCAGCAGTTCTTCCGGGACAGGGGATGAAAAACTGTTTTTT
CASSSSGTGDEKLFF
>-|TRBV6-1|TRBJ2-7|-
TGTGCCAGCAGTGAAGGGAATTCGGGCGAGCAGTACTTC
CASSEGNSGEQYF
>-|TRBV11-2|TRBJ2-3|-
TGTGCCAGCAGCTTACCTTTCGGTAGCACAGATACGCAGTATTTT
CASSLPFGSTDTQYF
>-|TRBV7-6|TRBJ1-2|-
TGTGCCAGCTCCGGGCAGGTGGGGAATGGCTACACCTTC
CASSGQVGNGYTF
>-|TRBV6-5|TRBJ2-5|-
TGTGCCAGCAGTTACTCAGAGCATTCCGGGAAGACCCAGTACTTC
CASSYSEHSGKTQYF
>-|TRBV3-1/TRBV3-2|TRBJ1-2|-
TGTGCCAGCAGCCAAGATTGGGGGAAAGGCAGTGGCTACACCTTC
CASSQDWGKGSGYTF
>-|TRBV5-1|TRBJ2-1|TRBD2
TGCGCCAGCAGCCTAGGGACTAGCGGGAAGAATGAGCAGTTCTTC
CASSLGTSGKNEQFF
>-|TRBV18|TRBJ1-1|-
TGTGCCAGCTCACCAGGCTTGGGGAGGAACACTGAAGCTTTCTTT
CASSPGLGRNTEAFF
>once|TRBV9|TRBJ2-1|-
TGTGCCAGCAGCGTAGGAGGTCTTTTTTTGGGGAATGAGCAGTTCTTC
CASSVGGLFLGNEQFF